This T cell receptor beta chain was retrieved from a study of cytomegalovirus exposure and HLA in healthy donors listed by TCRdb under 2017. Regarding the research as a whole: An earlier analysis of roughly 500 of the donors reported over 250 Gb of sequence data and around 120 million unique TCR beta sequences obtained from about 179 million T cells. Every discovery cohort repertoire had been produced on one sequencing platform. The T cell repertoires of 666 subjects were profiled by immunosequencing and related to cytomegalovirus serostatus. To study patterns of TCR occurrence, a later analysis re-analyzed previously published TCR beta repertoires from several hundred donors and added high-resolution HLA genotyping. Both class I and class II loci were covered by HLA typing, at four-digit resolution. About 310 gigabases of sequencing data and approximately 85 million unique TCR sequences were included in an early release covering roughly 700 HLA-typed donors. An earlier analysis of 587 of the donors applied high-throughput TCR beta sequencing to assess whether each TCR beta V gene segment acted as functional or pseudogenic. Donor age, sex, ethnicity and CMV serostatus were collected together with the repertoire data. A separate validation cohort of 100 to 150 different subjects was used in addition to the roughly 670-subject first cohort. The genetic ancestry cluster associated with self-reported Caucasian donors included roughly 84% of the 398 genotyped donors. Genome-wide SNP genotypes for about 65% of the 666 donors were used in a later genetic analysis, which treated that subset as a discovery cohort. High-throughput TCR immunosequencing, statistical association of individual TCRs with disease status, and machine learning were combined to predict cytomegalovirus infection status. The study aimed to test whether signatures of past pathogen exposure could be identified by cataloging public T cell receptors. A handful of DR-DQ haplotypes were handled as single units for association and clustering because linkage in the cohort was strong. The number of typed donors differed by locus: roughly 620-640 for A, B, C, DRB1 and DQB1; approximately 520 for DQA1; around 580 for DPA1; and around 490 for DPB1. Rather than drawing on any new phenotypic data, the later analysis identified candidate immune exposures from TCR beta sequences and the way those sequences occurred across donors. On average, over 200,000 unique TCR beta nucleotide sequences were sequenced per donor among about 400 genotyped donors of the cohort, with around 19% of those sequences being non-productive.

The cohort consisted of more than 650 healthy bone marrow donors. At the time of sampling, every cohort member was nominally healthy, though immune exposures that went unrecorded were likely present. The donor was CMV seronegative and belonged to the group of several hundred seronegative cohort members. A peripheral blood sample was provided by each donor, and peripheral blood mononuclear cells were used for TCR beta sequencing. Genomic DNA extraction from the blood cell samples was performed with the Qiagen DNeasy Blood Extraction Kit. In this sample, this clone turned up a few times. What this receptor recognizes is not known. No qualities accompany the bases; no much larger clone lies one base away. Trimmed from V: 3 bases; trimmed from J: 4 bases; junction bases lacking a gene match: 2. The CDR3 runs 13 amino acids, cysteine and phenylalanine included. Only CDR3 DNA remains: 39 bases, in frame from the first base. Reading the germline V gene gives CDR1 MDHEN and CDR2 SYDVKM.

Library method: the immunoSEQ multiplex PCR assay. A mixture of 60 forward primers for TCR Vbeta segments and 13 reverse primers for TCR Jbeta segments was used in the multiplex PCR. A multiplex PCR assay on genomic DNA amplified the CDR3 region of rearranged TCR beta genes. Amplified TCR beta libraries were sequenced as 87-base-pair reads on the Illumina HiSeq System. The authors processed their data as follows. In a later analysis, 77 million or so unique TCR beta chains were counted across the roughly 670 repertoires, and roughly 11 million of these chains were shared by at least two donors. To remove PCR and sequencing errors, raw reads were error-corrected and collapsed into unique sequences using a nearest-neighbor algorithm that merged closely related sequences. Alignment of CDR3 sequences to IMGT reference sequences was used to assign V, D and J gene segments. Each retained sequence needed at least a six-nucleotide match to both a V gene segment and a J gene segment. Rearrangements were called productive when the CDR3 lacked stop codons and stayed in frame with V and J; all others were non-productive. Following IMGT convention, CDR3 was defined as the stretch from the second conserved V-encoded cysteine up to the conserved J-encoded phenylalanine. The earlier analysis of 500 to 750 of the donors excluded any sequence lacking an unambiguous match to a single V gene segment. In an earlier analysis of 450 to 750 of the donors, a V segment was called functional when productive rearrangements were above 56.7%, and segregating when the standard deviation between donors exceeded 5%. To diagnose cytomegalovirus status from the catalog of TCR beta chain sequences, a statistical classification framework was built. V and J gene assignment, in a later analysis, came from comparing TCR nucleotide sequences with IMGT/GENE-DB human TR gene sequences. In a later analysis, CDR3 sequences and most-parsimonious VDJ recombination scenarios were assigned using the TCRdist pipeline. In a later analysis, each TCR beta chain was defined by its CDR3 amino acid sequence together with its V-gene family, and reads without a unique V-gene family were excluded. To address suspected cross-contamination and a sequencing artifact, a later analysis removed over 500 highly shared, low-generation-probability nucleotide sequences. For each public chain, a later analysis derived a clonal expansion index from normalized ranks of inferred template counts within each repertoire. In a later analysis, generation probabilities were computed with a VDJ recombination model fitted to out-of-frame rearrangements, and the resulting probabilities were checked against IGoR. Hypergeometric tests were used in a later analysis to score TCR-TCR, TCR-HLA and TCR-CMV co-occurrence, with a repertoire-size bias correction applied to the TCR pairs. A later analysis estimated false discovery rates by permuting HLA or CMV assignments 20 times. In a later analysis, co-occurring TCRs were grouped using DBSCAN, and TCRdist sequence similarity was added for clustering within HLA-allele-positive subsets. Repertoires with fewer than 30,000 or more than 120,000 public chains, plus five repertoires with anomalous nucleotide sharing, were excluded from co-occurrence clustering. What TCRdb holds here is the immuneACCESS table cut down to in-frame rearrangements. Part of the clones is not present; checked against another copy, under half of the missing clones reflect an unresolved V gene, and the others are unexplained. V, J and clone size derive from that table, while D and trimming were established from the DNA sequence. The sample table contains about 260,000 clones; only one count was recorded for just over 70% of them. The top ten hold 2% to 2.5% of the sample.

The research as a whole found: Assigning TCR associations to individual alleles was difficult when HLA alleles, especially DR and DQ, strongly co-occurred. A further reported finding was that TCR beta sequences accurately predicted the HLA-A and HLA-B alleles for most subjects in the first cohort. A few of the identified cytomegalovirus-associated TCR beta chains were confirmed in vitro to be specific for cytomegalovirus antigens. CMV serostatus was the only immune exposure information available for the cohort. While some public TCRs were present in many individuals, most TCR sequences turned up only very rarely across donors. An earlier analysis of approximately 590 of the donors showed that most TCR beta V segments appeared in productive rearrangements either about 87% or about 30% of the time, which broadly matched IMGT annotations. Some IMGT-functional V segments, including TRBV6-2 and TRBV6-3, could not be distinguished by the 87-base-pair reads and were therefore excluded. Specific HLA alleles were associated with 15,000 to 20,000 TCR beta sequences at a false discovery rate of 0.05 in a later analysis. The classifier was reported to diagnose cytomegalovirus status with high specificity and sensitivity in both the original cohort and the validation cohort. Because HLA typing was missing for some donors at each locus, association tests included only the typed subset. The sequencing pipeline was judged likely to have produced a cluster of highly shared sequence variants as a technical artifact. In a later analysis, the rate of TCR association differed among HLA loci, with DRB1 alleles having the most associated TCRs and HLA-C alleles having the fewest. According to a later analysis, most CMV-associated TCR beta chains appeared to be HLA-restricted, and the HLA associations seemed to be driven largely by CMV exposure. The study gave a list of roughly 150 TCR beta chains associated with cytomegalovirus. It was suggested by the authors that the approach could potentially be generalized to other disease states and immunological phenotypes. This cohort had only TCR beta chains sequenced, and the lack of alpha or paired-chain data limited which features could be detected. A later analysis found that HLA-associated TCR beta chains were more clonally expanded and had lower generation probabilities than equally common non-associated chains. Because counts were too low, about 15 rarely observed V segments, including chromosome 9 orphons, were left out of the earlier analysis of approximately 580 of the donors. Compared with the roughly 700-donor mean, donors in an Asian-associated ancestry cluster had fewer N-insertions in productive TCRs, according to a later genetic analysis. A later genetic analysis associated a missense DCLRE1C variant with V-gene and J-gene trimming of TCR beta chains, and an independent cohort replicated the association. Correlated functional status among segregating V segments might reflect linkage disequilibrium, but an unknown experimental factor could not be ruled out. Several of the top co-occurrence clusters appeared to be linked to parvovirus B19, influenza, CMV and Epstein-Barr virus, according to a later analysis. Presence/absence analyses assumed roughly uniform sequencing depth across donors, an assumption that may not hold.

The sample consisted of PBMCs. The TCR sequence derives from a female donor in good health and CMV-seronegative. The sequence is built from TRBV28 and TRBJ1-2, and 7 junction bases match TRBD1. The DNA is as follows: TGTGCCAGCAGTTTGACAGGGCCCTATGGCTACACCTTC. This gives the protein CASSLTGPYGYTF.